Following are 20 T cell receptor beta chains from one sample sequenced in a study of T cells in Graves' hyperthyroidism and ophthalmopathy. The source material, RNA transcripts, was used to amplify TCR beta CDR3 regions. The HTBI primer set served for first-round RT-PCR of the TCR CDR3. In TCRdb, the multiplex PCR reads were re-called with MiXCR into one record per CDR3 protein. The sample contains 540,000 or so distinct CDR3 sequences, 15% to 19% of which appear only once. Material for sequencing was blood. These receptors all come from a woman in her 30s with Graves' hyperthyroidism.

This clonotype has ten or more counts. The chain recombines TRBV5-1 with TRBJ2-1, with unresolved D. V was trimmed by 1 base and J by 0 bases, leaving 17 bases between them. Germline V lookup: CDR1 SGHRS, CDR2 YFSETQ. The CDR3 has 18 amino acids. CDR3 coding DNA: TGCGCCAGCAGCTTGCGGTGGCAGGAGCGAAGCTCCTACAATGAGCAGTTCTTC. This sequence encodes CASSLRWQERSSYNEQFF.

This clonotype was seen only a few times. The chain couples TRBV29-1 to TRBJ1-6, with no clear D. The CDR3 runs 11 residues. Germline V gene data show CDR1 as SQVTM and CDR2 as ANQGSEA. Trimming pared 6 bases from V and 14 bases from J, leaving 14 bases between. In nucleotides, the CDR3 is TGCAGCGTCCCCGTCTCTGGAACCCTCCACTTT. Its translation is CSVPVSGTLHF.

This clonotype was recorded a few times. This chain uses TRBV19 with TRBJ1-5, with a weak D call TRBD1 (5 bases). This CDR3 spans 14 amino acids. Germline assignment: CDR1 LNHDA and CDR2 SQIVND (reference sequence). V shed 2 bases and J shed 3 bases, with 8 bases lying between them. The CDR3 loop reads CASSIQGYNQPQHF. The CDR3 DNA reads TGTGCCAGTAGTATACAGGGTTACAATCAGCCCCAGCATTTT.

This clonotype has just a few counts. Here the CDR3 DNA reads TGTGCCAGTAGCCGAGGGACAGTGAGCAATCAGCCCCAGCATTTT. Translating gives CASSRGTVSNQPQHF. This sequence joins TRBV19 and TRBJ1-5; TRBD1 agrees at 7 bases. J lost 1 base, V lost 6 bases, and 6 bases had no gene match. The CDR3 has 15 amino acids. From germline, CDR1 is LNHDA and CDR2 SQIVND (reference sequence).

The chain joins TRBV25-1 to TRBJ2-7, with no clear D. Trimming took off 3 bases at V and 3 bases at J, with 9 bases between the two ends. The CDR3 loop spans 13 amino acids. The germline V gene has CDR1 MGHDK and CDR2 SYGVNS. The CDR3 region is CASSDGQYYEQYF. CDR3 nucleotides: TGTGCCAGCAGTGATGGCCAGTACTACGAGCAGTACTTC.

This chain uses TRBV27 with TRBJ2-2; D is ambiguous. This CDR3 is built from 16 residues. V was trimmed by 2 bases and J by 2 bases, leaving 12 bases between them. The germline V gene encodes CDR1 MNHEY and CDR2 SMNVEV (reference sequence). CDR3 DNA sequence: TGTGCCAGCAGTTTAAACACGGGTCTCAACACCGGGGAGCTGTTTTTT. Translated: CASSLNTGLNTGELFF.

This clonotype was observed a handful of times. This chain joins TRBV3-1 and TRBJ1-3; D is ambiguous. There are 16 residues in the CDR3. The ends were cut back, 2 bases at V and 0 bases at J, with 11 bases in the middle. In germline, CDR1 is LGHDT, CDR2 YNNKEL (reference sequence). The CDR3: CASSQFAAPSGNTIYF. CDR3 coding DNA: TGTGCCAGCAGCCAATTTGCCGCACCCTCTGGAAACACCATATATTTT.

This clonotype has a count of ten or more. The chain combines TRBV7-9 with TRBJ2-7, with D perhaps TRBD1 (6 bases). Germline CDR1 and CDR2: SEHNR and FQNEAQ (reference sequence). The CDR3 has 11 amino acids. Trimming shortened V by 10 bases and J by 7 bases, and 14 bases separated the two germline ends. The CDR3: CATQGSREQYF. For the CDR3, the DNA is TGTGCCACCCAGGGGAGTCGGGAGCAGTACTTC.

The J gene is TRBJ2-1, the V gene TRBV6-1; 7 nucleotides line up with TRBD2. This CDR3 is built from 13 residues. Germline-derived CDR1 and CDR2 are MNHNS and SASEGT. After removal of 5 bases from V and 4 bases from J, the junction contained 2 bases not matched to a gene. As DNA, the CDR3 is TGTGCCAGCAGTCGACTAGCTTACAATGAGCAGTTCTTC. It specifies CASSRLAYNEQFF.

This chain links TRBV20-1 with TRBJ2-7; 12 nucleotides line up with TRBD2. The junction had 16 bases not matched to a gene; V was cut back by 1 base and J by 3 bases. Germline V CDR1 and CDR2: DFQATT, SNEGSKA (reference sequence). The CDR3 is 19 amino acids. In DNA form, the CDR3 reads TGCAGTGCTAGAGGCCCCGAAGCCTATAGACTAGCGGGAGTCTACGAGCAGTACTTC. Protein product: CSARGPEAYRLAGVYEQYF.

In its sample, this clonotype was seen many times. This chain connects TRBV28 to TRBJ2-1; 7 bases align to TRBD1. The CDR3 is made up of 17 amino acids. The germline V gene encodes CDR1 MDHEN and CDR2 SYDVKM. Unmatched junction bases numbered 21, after V lost 7 bases and J lost 9 bases. In nucleotides, the CDR3 is TGTGCCAGCAACGGCCCCCTCGACCCAAGACCAGGGGGTGAGCAGTTCTTC. It specifies CASNGPLDPRPGGEQFF.

This clonotype was seen only a few times. This chain joins TRBV6-5 and TRBJ1-2; 7 bases align to TRBD1. V was pared by 2 bases and J by 7 bases, with 7 bases of the junction left unmatched. The CDR3 contains 14 residues. CDR1 and CDR2 (germline): MNHEY, SVGAGI. In DNA, the CDR3 is TGTGCCAGCAGTTACCCCGACAGGGAACTTGGCTACACCTTC. Translation gives CASSYPDRELGYTF.

This clonotype was seen at least ten times. The chain carries TRBV7-2 and TRBJ1-5; D perhaps matches TRBD1 (5 bases). The CDR3 consists of 15 residues. Trimming removed 1 base at V and 0 bases at J, with 7 bases between. Germline V lookup: CDR1 SGHTA, CDR2 FQGNSA. CDR3 in DNA: TGTGCCAGCAGCTTAGTGACAGATAGCAATCAGCCCCAGCATTTT. Protein product: CASSLVTDSNQPQHF.

This clonotype has a single count. The rearrangement links TRBV29-1 to TRBJ1-2; possibly TRBD1 for D (6 bases). The germline gives CDR1 SQVTM, CDR2 ANQGSEA. V lost 0 bases, J lost 4 bases, and 15 bases lay in between. This CDR3 has 15 amino acids. As DNA, the CDR3 is TGCAGCGTTGAAGATTCGGCAGGGGCGATCTATGGCTACACCTTC. Translation gives CSVEDSAGAIYGYTF.

This clonotype was recorded many times. The chain joins TRBV7-2 to TRBJ1-2; TRBD1 matches 7 bases. The CDR3 is made up of 15 amino acids. Germline trimming cut 6 bases from V and 7 bases from J; bases unmatched to any gene: 14. CDR1 is SGHTA, CDR2 FQGNSA, per germline. CDR3 region: CASSDYRGSSGGYTF. The CDR3 DNA sequence: TGTGCCAGCAGTGACTACAGGGGAAGTTCAGGTGGCTACACCTTC.

V usage is TRBV20-1 and J usage is TRBJ1-1; 12 positions match TRBD1. V lost 7 bases to trimming and J lost 1 base; unmatched junction nucleotides: 7. The CDR3 loop spans 15 amino acids. Per the germline V gene, CDR1 is DFQATT and CDR2 is SNEGSKA (reference sequence). CDR3 residues: CSGDRGLGWNTEAFF. CDR3 sequence (DNA): TGCAGTGGGGACAGGGGGCTCGGTTGGAACACTGAAGCTTTCTTT.

The chain has TRBV28 and TRBJ2-7; the D is unclear. V shed 8 bases and J shed 7 bases, with 24 bases lying between them. The CDR3 has 15 amino acids. Germline values: CDR1 MDHEN, CDR2 SYDVKM. CDR3 protein: CASGRRSALPREQYF. In DNA form, the CDR3 reads TGTGCCAGCGGACGCAGGTCGGCGCTTCCTAGGGAGCAGTACTTC.

This clonotype was observed a handful of times. One junction end disagrees with the germline gene, perhaps due to a read error. The rearrangement joins TRBV6-1 to TRBJ1-1; 8 bases line up with TRBD1. Germline CDR1 and CDR2: MNHNS and SASEGT. The CDR3 sequence is 14 residues long. The CDR3 DNA reads TGTGCCAGCAGTGCCAGGGGGCAGAACATTGAAGCTTTCTTT. The encoded protein is CASSARGQNIEAFF.

This clonotype was detected many times. V usage is TRBV7-9 and J usage is TRBJ2-7; TRBD1 agrees at 8 bases. The germline CDR1 and CDR2 sequences are SEHNR and FQNEAQ (reference sequence). V was pared by 4 bases and J by 0 bases, with 8 bases of the junction left unmatched. This CDR3 is built from 16 residues. The CDR3 DNA reads as TGTGCCAGCAGCTCTAAAGCCGGGACAGGCTCCTACGAGCAGTACTTC. It is translated as CASSSKAGTGSYEQYF.

The CDR3 nucleotides read TGTGCCAGCAGCCCCGGAGGACAGGGGAAAAACTATGGCTACACCTTC. It specifies CASSPGGQGKNYGYTF. The rearrangement links TRBV7-9 to TRBJ1-2, with 9 nucleotides matching TRBD1. V lost 5 bases, J lost 2 bases, and 9 bases stayed unmatched. The CDR3 runs to 16 residues. Germline V lookup: CDR1 SEHNR, CDR2 FQNEAQ (reference sequence).